The TCR beta chain under discussion was sequenced for a study of cytomegalovirus exposure and HLA in healthy donors. CDR1 and CDR2 (germline): SEHNR, FQNEAQ (reference sequence). This CDR3 has 15 residues. The V gene lost 3 bases and the J gene lost 5 bases, with 16 bases spanning the gap. Whole-study results and caveats: In a later analysis, at a false discovery rate of 0.05, 15,000 to 20,000 TCR beta sequences matched HLA alleles.

The PCR employed 60 Vbeta primers together with 13 Jbeta primers. TCRdb's copy holds only in-frame clones and misses some; the assay was immunoSEQ multiplex PCR. The repertoire includes 65,000 to 85,000 clones, roughly 85% of them detected once, and roughly 2% sits in the top ten. In the case of this clone: Its matching antigen is unknown.

The sequencing input was PBMCs. This sequence joins TRBV7-9 and TRBJ1-2; D is perhaps TRBD1 (6 bases). This TCR came from a young woman in good health and CMV-seronegative. The CDR3 sequence is CASSFRDKALYGYTF. The CDR3 DNA reads TGTGCCAGCAGCTTCCGGGACAAGGCCCTTTATGGCTACACCTTC.